A few counts support the clone carrying this T cell receptor (beta chain). Its antigen is unknown. TCRdb processed the 5' RACE reads anew with MiXCR; each CDR3 protein has one entry. The table shows 600,000 to 800,000 distinct CDR3 sequences, with 21% occurring only once. The data originate from a study of identical twins. Findings of the study overall: Model-predicted out-of-frame TCR alpha sharing fell below observed values in monozygotic twins. Reduced insertions were recorded for abundant cord blood beta clonotypes, with no such pattern in memory repertoires. Some out-of-frame alpha sequences were shared by twins, and these showed excess low generation probability.

Germline CDR1 is MGHDK and CDR2 is SYGVNS. This CDR3 region has 13 residues. V shed 3 bases, J shed 10 bases, and the junction held 6 bases outside the gene matches. The same data also contributed to another study, on T cells expressing NK-cell markers. That work adds: Cells sorted as CD3+CD56+NKG2C+, CD3+CD56+NKG2C- and CD3+CD56-NKG2C+ T cells supplied the TCR beta repertoires.

The sample comprised PBMCs. This clonotype originated in a woman in her late teens or twenties in good health. The chain uses TRBV25-1 and TRBJ2-1; 7 nucleotides match TRBD1. Written as DNA, the CDR3 is TGTGCCAGCAGTGAGTTAGGGGGCAACGAGCAGTTCTTC. Encoded protein: CASSELGGNEQFF.